This TCR beta chain was profiled in a study of T cells after somatic rescue of genetic block. The CDR3 is made up of 15 amino acids. After removal of 3 bases from V and 0 bases from J, the junction contained 2 bases not matched to a gene. The germline gives CDR1 SGHTA, CDR2 FQGTGA. The table came from immunoSEQ multiplex PCR; TCRdb's copy has only in-frame clones and leaves some out. Here the sample spans 45,000 to 55,000 clones, around 96% being singletons. The receptor was isolated from a child less than two years old. Material for sequencing was peripheral blood mononuclear cells (PBMCs). J is TRBJ2-1 and V is TRBV7-3, with 7 bases that match TRBD1. CDR3 DNA: TGTGCCAGCAGCTTCCGGGACAGCTCCTACAATGAGCAGTTCTTC. Its protein is CASSFRDSSYNEQFF.